Below are 27 T cell receptor beta chains sequenced from a single sample in a study of cytomegalovirus exposure and HLA in healthy donors. The primer mix had 60 Vbeta and 13 Jbeta primers. Repertoires were generated with immunoSEQ multiplex PCR, while TCRdb's copy carries only in-frame clones and drops some. The sample records 100,000 or so clones, 76% being singletons. The sequencing input was PBMCs. The receptor set was obtained from a woman aged 45-65 years in good health and CMV-seropositive.

In this sample, this clone turned up once. The chain employs TRBV21-1 and TRBJ1-4; the D call in the table, TRBD1, was not verified against the DNA. TRBV21-1 represents a pseudogene. This CDR3 is 15 amino acids long. CDR3 protein: CASSKDRATNEKLFF. The CDR3 DNA is TGTGCCAGCAGCAAAGACAGAGCAACTAATGAAAAACTGTTTTTT.

The rearrangement uses TRBV9 and TRBJ2-1, with 7 bases that match TRBD1. Per germline, CDR1 SGDLS and CDR2 YYNGEE. The ends lost 0 bases at V and 8 bases at J; junction bases unmatched: 8. This CDR3 has 15 amino acids. The CDR3 DNA sequence: TGTGCCAGCAGCGTAGGTGGGACAGAGCGCGATGAGCAGTTCTTC. Its translation: CASSVGGTERDEQFF.

In this sample, this clone turned up a few times. V usage is TRBV5-6 and J usage is TRBJ1-1; D not resolved. The CDR3 runs 15 residues. Germline lookup yields CDR1 SGHDT and CDR2 YYEEEE. Trimming took off 3 bases at V and 4 bases at J, with 16 bases between the two ends. CDR3 residues: CASSSVDGLFTEAFF. DNA of the CDR3: TGTGCCAGCAGCTCGGTCGACGGGTTATTCACTGAAGCTTTCTTT.

This sequence joins TRBV6-1 and TRBJ1-1; D is perhaps TRBD1 (5 bases). The germline gives CDR1 MNHNS, CDR2 SASEGT. V was trimmed by 1 base and J by 1 base, leaving 10 bases between them. The CDR3 sequence is 15 residues long. CDR3 region: CASSEGGGWNTEAFF. CDR3 in DNA: TGTGCCAGCAGTGAAGGCGGGGGGTGGAACACTGAAGCTTTCTTT.

This chain links TRBV2 with TRBJ1-2, with a weak D call TRBD1 (5 bases). The V gene lost 3 bases and the J gene lost 7 bases, with 21 bases spanning the gap. Germline assignment: CDR1 SNHLY and CDR2 FYNNEI. The CDR3 extends over 16 amino acids. The CDR3 loop reads CASSEMDLSSRGGYTF. In nucleotides, the CDR3 is TGTGCCAGCAGTGAGATGGACCTATCTTCTAGGGGTGGCTACACCTTC.

This clone came up once. This chain connects TRBV5-6 to TRBJ2-7; D not certain. V dropped 7 bases and J dropped 0 bases, with 11 bases sitting between them. The CDR3 runs 13 residues. Germline V gives CDR1 SGHDT, CDR2 YYEEEE. The CDR3 is CASLCGSSYEQYF. DNA for the CDR3: TGTGCCAGCCTCTGTGGTAGCTCCTACGAGCAGTACTTC.

The chain couples TRBV7-3 to TRBJ2-3; 12 nucleotides agree with TRBD2. The CDR3 runs 15 residues. CDR1 and CDR2 (germline): SGHTA, FQGTGA. Trimming removed 11 bases from V and 3 bases from J; junction bases left unmatched: 9. The CDR3 nucleotides are TGTGCCGGCCGGCACGGACTAGCGGGAACAGATACGCAGTATTTT. Translated, it gives CAGRHGLAGTDTQYF. The full variable domain, rest sourced from reference TRBV7-3 and TRBJ2-3, is GAGVSQTPSNKVTEKGKYVELRCDPISGHTALYWYRQSLGQGPEFLIYFQGTGAADDSGLPNDRFFAVRPEGSVSTLKIQRTERGDSAVYLCAGRHGLAGTDTQYFGPGTRLTVL.

The chain uses TRBV5-4 and TRBJ2-3; D remains ambiguous. V was cut by 4 bases and J by 4 bases, with 7 bases left in between. The germline V gene has CDR1 SGHNT and CDR2 YYREEE (reference sequence). The CDR3 runs 12 residues. Written as DNA, the CDR3 is TGTGCCAGCAGCCGTACACCAGATACGCAGTATTTT. It yields the protein CASSRTPDTQYF. Together with reference TRBV5-4 and TRBJ2-3, the CDR3 gives the full variable domain: ETGVTQSPTHLIKTRGQQVTLRCSSQSGHNTVSWYQQALGQGPQFIFQYYREEENGRGNFPPRFSGLQFPNYSSELNVNALELDDSALYLCASSRTPDTQYFGPGTRLTVL.

The rearrangement joins TRBV14 to TRBJ2-1, with 12 bases aligning to TRBD2. Trimming took 1 base from V and 6 from J; bases not matched to a gene: 4. The CDR3 is 16 amino acids. Germline lookup yields CDR1 SGHDN and CDR2 FVKESK. CDR3 bases: TGTGCCAGCAGCCAAGGGACTAGCGGGACGATCAATGAGCAGTTCTTC. It encodes CASSQGTSGTINEQFF.

This clone was picked up a small number of times. The CDR3 DNA sequence: TGCGCCAGCAGCAGCGCCTCCAACAGGGTACGAACTGAAGCTTTCTTT. This codes for CASSSASNRVRTEAFF. The chain is built from TRBV5-1 and TRBJ1-1, with D tentatively TRBD1 (6 bases). This CDR3 has 16 residues. Between the trimmed V and J ends, which lost 4 bases and 5 bases, there was a span of 21 bases. CDR1 is SGHRS and CDR2 is YFSETQ in the germline V gene.

V is TRBV7-6 and J is TRBJ2-3; 15 bases are shared with TRBD2. CDR3 length equals 17 residues. The J segment lost 2 bases and the V segment lost 4 bases, leaving 4 bases of the junction unmatched. Germline assignment: CDR1 SGHVS and CDR2 FNYEAQ. The CDR3 reads CASSSRTSGGDTDTQYF. CDR3 DNA: TGTGCCAGCAGCTCCCGGACTAGCGGGGGGGACACAGATACGCAGTATTTT.

This clone was seen once. The chain has TRBV4-1 and TRBJ2-1; 11 nucleotides line up with TRBD2. V lost 2 bases to trimming and J lost 6 bases; unmatched junction nucleotides: 3. This CDR3 contains 15 residues. The germline gives CDR1 MGHRA, CDR2 YSYEKL. CDR3 residues: CASSQIAGGPNEQFF. In DNA form, the CDR3 reads TGCGCCAGCAGCCAAATAGCGGGGGGGCCCAATGAGCAGTTCTTC.

V and J are TRBV2 and TRBJ2-1, with 9 bases aligning to TRBD2. Unmatched junction bases numbered 12, after V lost 6 bases and J lost 0 bases. CDR3 length: 18 residues. Germline V gene sequence: CDR1 SNHLY, CDR2 FYNNEI. The CDR3 nucleotides are TGTGCCAGCAGAGGGCTAGCGGGGCTGGGGAGCTCCTACAATGAGCAGTTCTTC. Translation gives CASRGLAGLGSSYNEQFF. Full variable domain (rest looked up from reference TRBV2 and TRBJ2-1): EPEVTQTPSHQVTQMGQEVILRCVPISNHLYFYWYRQILGQKVEFLVSFYNNEISEKSEIFDDQFSVERPDGSNFTLKIRSTKLEDSAMYFCASRGLAGLGSSYNEQFFGPGTRLTVL.

The chain has TRBV7-3 and TRBJ2-1, with 15 bases aligning to TRBD2. The CDR3 extends over 21 amino acids. Per germline, CDR1 SGHTA and CDR2 FQGTGA. Losses at the gene ends were 3 bases for V and 0 bases for J; bases not matched to a gene: 12. The CDR3 DNA sequence: TGTGCCAGCAGCTTTAGGCCGGGACTAGCGGGAGGTCAGGGCTCCTACAATGAGCAGTTCTTC. Residues: CASSFRPGLAGGQGSYNEQFF.

The chain links TRBV30 to TRBJ2-7; D is possibly TRBD2 (5 bases). Trimming shortened V by 4 bases and J by 0 bases, and 10 bases separated the two germline ends. Germline CDR1 and CDR2: GTSNPN and SVGIG (reference sequence). This CDR3 region has 13 residues. The CDR3 DNA reads TGTGCCTGGAATCCGGGGAGCTCCTACGAGCAGTACTTC. It encodes CAWNPGSSYEQYF.

The J gene is TRBJ2-3, the V gene TRBV9, with 11 bases identical to TRBD2. The germline V gene encodes CDR1 SGDLS and CDR2 YYNGEE. This CDR3 spans 17 amino acids. J lost 5 bases, V lost 4 bases, and 12 bases had no gene match. CDR3 residues: CASSSAISGRAEDTQYF. As DNA, the CDR3 is TGTGCCAGCAGCTCCGCTATTAGCGGGAGGGCGGAAGATACGCAGTATTTT. The full variable domain, with the rest looked up from reference TRBV9 and TRBJ2-3, is DSGVTQTPKHLITATGQRVTLRCSPRSGDLSVYWYQQSLDQGLQFLIQYYNGEERAKGNILERFSAQQFPDLHSELNLSSLELGDSALYFCASSSAISGRAEDTQYFGPGTRLTVL.

The chain combines TRBV10-1 with TRBJ2-1; D not resolved. V lost 0 bases, J lost 0 bases, and 9 bases lay in between. The CDR3 runs 16 residues. Per germline, CDR1 WNHNN and CDR2 SYGVQD (reference sequence). CDR3 loop: CASSESRSASYNEQFF. CDR3 in DNA: TGCGCCAGCAGTGAGTCGAGGTCGGCCTCCTACAATGAGCAGTTCTTC.

This clone was seen a handful of times. This chain joins TRBV9 and TRBJ2-1, with 11 bases fitting TRBD2. V was pared by 0 bases and J by 7 bases, with 3 bases of the junction left unmatched. The V gene's germline CDR1 is SGDLS and CDR2 YYNGEE. This CDR3 is built from 15 residues. The CDR3 nucleotides are TGTGCCAGCAGCGTAGGTAGCGGGAGGGTTAATGAGCAGTTCTTC. It yields the protein CASSVGSGRVNEQFF.

The chain combines TRBV25-1 with TRBJ1-1; the D is unclear. There are 13 residues in the CDR3. Germline CDR1 is MGHDK and CDR2 is SYGVNS. Trimming took 2 bases from V and 6 from J, leaving 10 bases between them. The CDR3 loop is CASSEPPGAEAFF. Written as DNA, the CDR3 is TGTGCCAGCAGTGAACCCCCCGGGGCTGAAGCTTTCTTT.

CDR3 bases: TGTGCCAGCCAAGGGACAGGGGCGTTCTCTGGGGCCAACGTCCTGACTTTC. Protein: CASQGTGAFSGANVLTF. This sequence joins TRBV21-1 and TRBJ2-6; the D segment call TRBD1 is taken from the table without a DNA check. TRBV21-1 is designated a pseudogene. The CDR3 covers 17 residues.

The chain is built from TRBV14 and TRBJ1-2; D remains unclear. This CDR3 region has 13 residues. Deletions cut 4 bases from V and 3 bases from J, with 9 bases between. CDR1 and CDR2 from the germline V gene are SGHDN and FVKESK. The CDR3 DNA is TGTGCCAGCAGCCCAACCCGGTACTATGGCTACACCTTC. It translates to CASSPTRYYGYTF.

This clone was detected once. V usage is TRBV7-2 and J usage is TRBJ2-7; D not certain. Trimming stripped 0 bases from V and 7 bases from J, with 7 bases between. CDR3 length: 12 residues. Germline CDR1 is SGHTA and CDR2 is FQGNSA. CDR3 DNA: TGTGCCAGCAGCTTAGCGGCAGGAGAGCAGTACTTC. Amino acids: CASSLAAGEQYF.

V and J are TRBV7-8 and TRBJ2-1; 12 bases match TRBD2. The CDR3 has 15 amino acids. Germline loops: CDR1 SGHVS, CDR2 FQNEAQ. The V gene end was trimmed by 4 bases and the J gene end by 6 bases; junction bases not matched to a gene: 4. For the CDR3, the DNA is TGTGCCAGCAGCTCCGGACTAGCGGGATTCAATGAGCAGTTCTTC. Protein: CASSSGLAGFNEQFF.

V gene TRBV30 combines with J gene TRBJ1-2, with D perhaps TRBD1 (6 bases). The germline CDR1 and CDR2 sequences are GTSNPN and SVGIG (reference sequence). With 2 bases removed from V and 4 bases from J, the gap between germline ends came to 26 bases. CDR3 size: 18 residues. This chain's CDR3 is CAWSTPAGDPGLRYGYTF. CDR3 sequence (DNA): TGTGCCTGGAGTACCCCGGCAGGGGACCCCGGTCTACGCTATGGCTACACCTTC.

The chain recombines TRBV27 with TRBJ2-5; 7 nucleotides agree with TRBD2. The V gene end was trimmed by 5 bases and the J gene end by 1 base; junction bases not matched to a gene: 10. The CDR3 length is 16 residues. The germline gives CDR1 MNHEY, CDR2 SMNVEV (reference sequence). The CDR3, as DNA: TGTGCCAGCAGTCCCCTAGCAAGCGGGATCCAAGAGACCCAGTACTTC. Protein: CASSPLASGIQETQYF.

The chain is built from TRBV6-4 and TRBJ2-6; TRBD1 matches 7 bases. V was pared by 6 bases and J by 2 bases, with 7 bases of the junction left unmatched. This CDR3 spans 16 amino acids. From germline, CDR1 is MRHNA and CDR2 SNTAGT. CDR3 in DNA: TGTGCCAGCAGCGATACAGGGGTGCCTGGGGCCAACGTCCTGACTTTC. It yields the protein CASSDTGVPGANVLTF.

The chain links TRBV6-5 to TRBJ2-5; D may be TRBD2 (6 bases). This CDR3 region has 14 residues. Germline V gene lookup returns CDR1 MNHEY and CDR2 SVGAGI. The V gene lost 6 bases and the J gene lost 3 bases, with 14 bases spanning the gap. The CDR3 coding sequence is TGTGCCAGCAGATCGGGACTCCAAAAAGAGACCCAGTACTTC. This gives the protein CASRSGLQKETQYF.